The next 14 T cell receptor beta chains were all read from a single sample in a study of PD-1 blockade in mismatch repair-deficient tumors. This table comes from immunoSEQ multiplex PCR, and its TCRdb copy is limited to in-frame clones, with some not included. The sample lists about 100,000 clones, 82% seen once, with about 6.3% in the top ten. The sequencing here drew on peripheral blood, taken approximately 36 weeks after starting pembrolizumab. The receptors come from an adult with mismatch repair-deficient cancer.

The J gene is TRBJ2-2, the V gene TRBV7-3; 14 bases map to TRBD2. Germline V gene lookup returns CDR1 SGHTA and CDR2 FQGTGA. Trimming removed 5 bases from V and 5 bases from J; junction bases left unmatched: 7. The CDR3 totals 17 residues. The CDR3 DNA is TGTGCCAGCAGCCCGGGACTAGCGGGAGCTCAAACCGGGGAGCTGTTTTTT. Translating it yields CASSPGLAGAQTGELFF.

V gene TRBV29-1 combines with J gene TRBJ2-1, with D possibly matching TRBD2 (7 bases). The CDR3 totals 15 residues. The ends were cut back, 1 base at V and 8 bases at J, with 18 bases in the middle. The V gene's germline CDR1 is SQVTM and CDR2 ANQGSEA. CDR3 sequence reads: CSVEGHVGGGDEQFF. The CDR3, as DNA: TGCAGCGTTGAAGGGCACGTAGGGGGAGGGGATGAGCAGTTCTTC.

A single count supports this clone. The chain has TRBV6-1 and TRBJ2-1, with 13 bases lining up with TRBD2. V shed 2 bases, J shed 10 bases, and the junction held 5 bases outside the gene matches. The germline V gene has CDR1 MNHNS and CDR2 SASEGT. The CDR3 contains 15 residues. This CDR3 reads CASSEWTSGSWEQFF. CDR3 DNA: TGTGCCAGCAGTGAATGGACTAGCGGGAGCTGGGAGCAGTTCTTC.

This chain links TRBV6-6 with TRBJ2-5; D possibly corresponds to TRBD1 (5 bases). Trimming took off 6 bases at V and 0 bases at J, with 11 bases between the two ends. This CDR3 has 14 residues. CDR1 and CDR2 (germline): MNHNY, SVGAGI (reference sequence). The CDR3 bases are TGTGCCAGCAGCACCCGACAGTACCAAGAGACCCAGTACTTC. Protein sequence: CASSTRQYQETQYF.

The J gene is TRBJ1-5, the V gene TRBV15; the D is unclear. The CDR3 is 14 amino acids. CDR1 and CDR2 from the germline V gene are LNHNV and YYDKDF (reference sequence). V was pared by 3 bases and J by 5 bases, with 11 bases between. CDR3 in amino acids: CATSREMIDQPQHF. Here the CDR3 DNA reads TGTGCCACCAGCAGGGAAATGATAGATCAGCCCCAGCATTTT.

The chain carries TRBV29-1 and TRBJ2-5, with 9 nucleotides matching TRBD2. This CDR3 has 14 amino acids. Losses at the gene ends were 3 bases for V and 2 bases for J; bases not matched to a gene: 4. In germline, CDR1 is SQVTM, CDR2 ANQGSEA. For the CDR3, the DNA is TGCAGCGTTGAGAGAGCGGGAGGTCAAGAGACCCAGTACTTC. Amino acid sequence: CSVERAGGQETQYF.

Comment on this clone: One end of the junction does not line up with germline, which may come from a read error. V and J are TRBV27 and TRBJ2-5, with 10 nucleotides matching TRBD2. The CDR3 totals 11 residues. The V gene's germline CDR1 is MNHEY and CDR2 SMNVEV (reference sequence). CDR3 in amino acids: CACGPSGRPHF. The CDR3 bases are TGTGCCTGCGGGCCTAGCGGGAGACCTCACTTC.

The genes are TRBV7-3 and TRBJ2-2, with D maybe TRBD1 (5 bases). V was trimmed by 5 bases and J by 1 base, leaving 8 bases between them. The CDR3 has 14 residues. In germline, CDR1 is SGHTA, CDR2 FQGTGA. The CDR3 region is CASSADRNTGELFF. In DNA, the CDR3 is TGTGCCAGCAGCGCCGACAGGAACACCGGGGAGCTGTTTTTT.

The CDR3 nucleotides are TGTGCCAGCACTTCCGGGACAGGGGGGATCCAGTACTTC. Its translation: CASTSGTGGIQYF. The chain employs TRBV13 and TRBJ2-5, with TRBD1 matching over 11 bases. Trimming at V came to 7 bases and at J to 10 bases, leaving 8 bases not matched to a gene. The CDR3 spans 13 residues. Germline-derived CDR1 and CDR2 are PRHDT and FYEKMQ (reference sequence).

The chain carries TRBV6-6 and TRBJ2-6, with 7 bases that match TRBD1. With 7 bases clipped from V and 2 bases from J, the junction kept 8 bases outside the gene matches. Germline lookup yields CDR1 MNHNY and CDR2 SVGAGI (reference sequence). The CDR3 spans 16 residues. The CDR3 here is CASTDRTLAGANVLTF. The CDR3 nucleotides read TGTGCCAGCACGGACAGGACGCTTGCTGGGGCCAACGTCCTGACTTTC.

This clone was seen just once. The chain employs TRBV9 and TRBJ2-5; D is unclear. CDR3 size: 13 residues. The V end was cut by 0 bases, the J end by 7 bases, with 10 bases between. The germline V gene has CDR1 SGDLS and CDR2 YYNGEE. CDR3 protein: CASSVVSSRTQYF. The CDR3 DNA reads TGTGCCAGCAGCGTAGTGTCAAGTCGGACCCAGTACTTC.

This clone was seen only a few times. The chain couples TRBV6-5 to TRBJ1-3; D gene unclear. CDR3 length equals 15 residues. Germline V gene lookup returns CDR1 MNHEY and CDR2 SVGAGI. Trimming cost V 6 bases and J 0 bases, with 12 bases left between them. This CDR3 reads CASRSSGSSGNTIYF. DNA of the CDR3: TGTGCCAGCAGATCCTCTGGGAGCTCTGGAAACACCATATATTTT.

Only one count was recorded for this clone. DNA for the CDR3: TGTGCCAGCAGCGCCCCTAGCGGGAGCTCCTACAATGAGCAGTTCTTC. It translates to CASSAPSGSSYNEQFF. This chain links TRBV9 with TRBJ2-1; 10 bases are a match to TRBD2. CDR3 length equals 16 residues. J was trimmed by 0 bases and V by 3 bases; bases with no gene match: 3. Germline assignment: CDR1 SGDLS and CDR2 YYNGEE.

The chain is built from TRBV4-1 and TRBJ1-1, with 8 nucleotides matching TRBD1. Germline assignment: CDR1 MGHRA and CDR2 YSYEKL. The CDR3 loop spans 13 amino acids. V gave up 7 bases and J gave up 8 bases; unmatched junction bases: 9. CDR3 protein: CASNPRTGTEAFF. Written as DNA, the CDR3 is TGCGCCAGCAACCCCCGGACAGGGACCGAAGCTTTCTTT.